The 4 T cell receptor beta chains in this list originate from one sample, sequenced in a study of T cells in Graves' hyperthyroidism and ophthalmopathy. TCR beta CDR3 sequences were amplified from RNA transcripts. The HTBI primer set drove a first-round RT-PCR of the TCR CDR3. TCRdb reprocessed the multiplex PCR reads with MiXCR, giving one entry per CDR3 protein. The repertoire has approximately 530,000 distinct CDR3 sequences, over 15% of them found once; the top ten carry approximately 20%. The specimen sequenced was blood. All receptors derive from a woman under 30 with Graves' hyperthyroidism.

In its sample, this clonotype was seen many times. This chain uses TRBV5-1 with TRBJ1-1; 8 bases are a match to TRBD1. The CDR3 loop spans 15 amino acids. Germline V gives CDR1 SGHRS, CDR2 YFSETQ. With 6 bases clipped from V and 3 bases from J, the junction kept 10 bases outside the gene matches. CDR3 sequence: CASNLRGRLDTEAFF. The CDR3 region has the DNA TGCGCCAGCAACCTCAGGGGGCGCCTCGACACTGAAGCTTTCTTT.

This clonotype was observed a few times. V and J are TRBV19 and TRBJ2-2; 7 bases align to TRBD2. The CDR3 is 18 amino acids. Germline V gene lookup returns CDR1 LNHDA and CDR2 SQIVND (reference sequence). After removal of 3 bases from V and 1 base from J, the junction contained 11 bases not matched to a gene. The CDR3 is CASSIVGGVPQNTGELFF. In DNA form, the CDR3 reads TGTGCCAGTAGTATCGTGGGGGGGGTGCCCCAGAACACCGGGGAGCTGTTTTTT.

The rearrangement uses TRBV7-9 and TRBJ2-2; no reliable D call. The CDR3 extends over 14 amino acids. Trimming stripped 5 bases from V and 5 bases from J, with 12 bases between. CDR1 and CDR2 (germline): SEHNR, FQNEAQ (reference sequence). This CDR3 is CASSPEAWTGELFF. CDR3 nucleotides: TGTGCCAGCAGCCCCGAGGCCTGGACCGGGGAGCTGTTTTTT.

This clonotype was counted only a few times. The chain links TRBV12-3 or TRBV12-4 to TRBJ2-3; D is possibly TRBD2 (7 bases). There are 16 residues in the CDR3. V gave up 1 base and J gave up 1 base, with 12 bases separating them. Here the CDR3 DNA reads TGTGCCAGCAGTTTAGGAGGGGGGGCCGGCACAGATACGCAGTATTTT. Residues: CASSLGGGAGTDTQYF.